These 12 T cell receptor beta chains were sequenced from one sample in a study of T cells in Graves' hyperthyroidism and ophthalmopathy. Amplified regions were TCR beta CDR3 sequences from RNA transcripts. HTBI primers were employed in a first-round RT-PCR of the TCR CDR3. TCRdb itself ran the multiplex PCR reads through MiXCR, one entry per CDR3 protein. The sample lists about 500,000 distinct CDR3 sequences; about 16% were seen once. Input material: blood. The receptors originated from a woman aged 30 to 39 with Graves' ophthalmopathy.

This clonotype was counted ten times or more. V gene TRBV6-1 combines with J gene TRBJ2-1; 8 nucleotides line up with TRBD2. Per the germline V gene, CDR1 is MNHNS and CDR2 is SASEGT. CDR3 length: 14 amino acids. With 6 bases clipped from V and 3 bases from J, the junction kept 4 bases outside the gene matches. This chain's CDR3 is CASRGGLDYNEQFF. The CDR3 DNA sequence: TGTGCCAGCAGGGGGGGACTAGACTACAATGAGCAGTTCTTC.

The sample holds a few counts of this clonotype. This chain connects TRBV7-2 to TRBJ2-5, with 11 bases lining up with TRBD2. V gave up 2 bases and J gave up 5 bases; unmatched junction bases: 4. From germline, CDR1 is SGHTA and CDR2 FQGNSA. This CDR3 spans 15 amino acids. The CDR3 DNA sequence: TGTGCCAGCAGCTTAACTAGCGGGAGTTTGGAGACCCAGTACTTC. Translation gives CASSLTSGSLETQYF.

This clonotype was counted between two and nine times. The rearrangement links TRBV9 to TRBJ2-3; no definite D call. The V gene lost 3 bases and the J gene lost 0 bases, with 11 bases spanning the gap. Germline CDR1 reads SGDLS; CDR2 reads YYNGEE. The CDR3 extends over 15 amino acids. The CDR3 DNA is TGTGCCAGCAGCGCTAATCGCCGAAGCACAGATACGCAGTATTTT. It translates to CASSANRRSTDTQYF.

This clonotype was observed many times. As DNA, the CDR3 is TGTGCCAGCAGCTCAGACAGGGCAAACCACGAGCAGTACTTC. Translation gives CASSSDRANHEQYF. This rearrangement joins TRBV11-1 to TRBJ2-7, with 7 bases that match TRBD1. The trim removed 4 bases at V and 5 bases at J, leaving 8 bases unmatched. Germline V CDR1 and CDR2: SGHAT, FQDESV (reference sequence). The CDR3 extends over 14 amino acids.

Ten or more counts support this clonotype. J is TRBJ2-3 and V is TRBV28; 10 nucleotides agree with TRBD2. This CDR3 is built from 16 residues. The V gene's germline CDR1 is MDHEN and CDR2 SYDVKM. V was clipped by 5 bases and J by 1 base; unmatched bases: 6. The CDR3 protein is CASSLEREGRTDTQYF. The CDR3 DNA follows: TGTGCCAGCAGTCTCGAGCGGGAGGGGCGCACAGATACGCAGTATTTT.

There are many counts of this clonotype. The genes are TRBV6-1 and TRBJ2-2; either TRBD1 or TRBD2 may fit D (5 bases each). The CDR3 is 13 residues long. Trimming cost V 5 bases and J 4 bases, with 8 bases left between them. Germline V lookup: CDR1 MNHNS, CDR2 SASEGT. The CDR3 sequence: CASSRGVTGELFF. The DNA of the CDR3 is TGTGCCAGCAGTAGGGGAGTCACCGGGGAGCTGTTTTTT.

The chain uses TRBV14 and TRBJ1-4; D is possibly TRBD1 (6 bases). Germline V lookup: CDR1 SGHDN, CDR2 FVKESK. The CDR3 covers 14 residues. V dropped 4 bases and J dropped 8 bases, with 14 bases sitting between them. CDR3 DNA sequence: TGTGCCAGCAGCCGAACAGGGATACGAGAAAAACTGTTTTTT. Translation: CASSRTGIREKLFF.

This clonotype was counted between two and nine times. The chain uses TRBV6-1 and TRBJ2-7; 8 bases map to TRBD1. The germline V gene has CDR1 MNHNS and CDR2 SASEGT. With 2 bases clipped from V and 3 bases from J, the junction kept 15 bases outside the gene matches. This CDR3 has 18 amino acids. The CDR3 spells CASSEQVRGTGLNYEQYF. CDR3 nucleotide sequence: TGTGCCAGCAGTGAACAAGTAAGAGGGACAGGCCTAAACTACGAGCAGTACTTC.

This clonotype was seen a few times. The V and J genes are TRBV6-6 and TRBJ2-3, with TRBD2 matching over 9 bases. The germline V gene encodes CDR1 MNHNY and CDR2 SVGAGI (reference sequence). The CDR3 consists of 16 residues. V lost 0 bases to trimming and J lost 2 bases; unmatched junction nucleotides: 3. CDR3 amino acids: CASSYSPSGTTDTQYF. CDR3 nucleotides: TGTGCCAGCAGTTACTCTCCTAGCGGGACCACAGATACGCAGTATTTT.

J is TRBJ2-3 and V is TRBV11-2, with D unresolved. The V and J ends lost 5 bases and 2 bases respectively, with 11 bases between them. The V gene's germline CDR1 is SGHAT and CDR2 FQNNGV. The CDR3 has 14 residues. The CDR3 is CASSRGGPTDTQYF. CDR3 coding DNA: TGTGCCAGCAGCCGCGGTGGCCCCACAGATACGCAGTATTTT. Full variable domain (rest looked up from reference TRBV11-2 and TRBJ2-3): EAGVAQSPRYKIIEKRQSVAFWCNPISGHATLYWYQQILGQGPKLLIQFQNNGVVDDSQLPKDRFSAERLKGVDSTLKIQPAKLEDSAVYLCASSRGGPTDTQYFGPGTRLTVL.

In this sample, this clonotype turned up many times. V and J are TRBV12-3 or TRBV12-4 and TRBJ2-7; D perhaps matches TRBD1 (6 bases). V was trimmed by 4 bases and J by 3 bases, leaving 16 bases between them. This CDR3 has 15 amino acids. Written as DNA, the CDR3 is TGTGCCAGCAGTTGGGGGCCCTTTGACAGCTACGAGCAGTACTTC. Residues: CASSWGPFDSYEQYF.

V gene TRBV12-3 or TRBV12-4 combines with J gene TRBJ2-3; a possible D gene is TRBD2 (5 bases). V was cut by 3 bases and J by 2 bases, with 12 bases left in between. The CDR3 extends over 15 amino acids. This CDR3 reads CASSLVAHTTDTQYF. CDR3 nucleotides: TGTGCCAGCAGTTTGGTAGCGCATACCACAGATACGCAGTATTTT.